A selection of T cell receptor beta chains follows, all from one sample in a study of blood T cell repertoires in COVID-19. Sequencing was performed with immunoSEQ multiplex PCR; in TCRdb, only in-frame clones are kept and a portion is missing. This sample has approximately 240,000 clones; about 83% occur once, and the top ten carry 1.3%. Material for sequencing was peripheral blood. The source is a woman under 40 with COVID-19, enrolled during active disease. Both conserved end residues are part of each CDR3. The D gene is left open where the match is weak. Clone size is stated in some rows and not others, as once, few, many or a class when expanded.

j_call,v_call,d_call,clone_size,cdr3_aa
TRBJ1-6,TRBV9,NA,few,CASSPGRDGSPLHF
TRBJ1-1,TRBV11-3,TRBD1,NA,CASSTRTGEAFF
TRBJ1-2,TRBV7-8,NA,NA,CASSFRLRGVNNYGYTF
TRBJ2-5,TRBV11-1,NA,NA,CASSVPTSFGVETQYF
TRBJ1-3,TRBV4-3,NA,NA,CASSQDSTPGNTIYF
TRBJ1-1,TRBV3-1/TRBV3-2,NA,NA,CASSPRQVQDRDTEAFF
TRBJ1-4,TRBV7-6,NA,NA,CASSLGGKGEPSEKLFF
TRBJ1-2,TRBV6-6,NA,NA,CASSSGVFGYTF
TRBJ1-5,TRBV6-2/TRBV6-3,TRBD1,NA,CASSWGTGGNQPQHF
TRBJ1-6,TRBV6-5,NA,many,CASSYSERVKGSPLHF
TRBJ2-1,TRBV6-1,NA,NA,CASSERTTISYNEQFF
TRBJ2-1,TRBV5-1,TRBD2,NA,CASSLVTGGADEQFF
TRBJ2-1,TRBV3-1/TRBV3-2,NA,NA,CASSQLDGLATYNEQFF
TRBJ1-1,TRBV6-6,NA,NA,CASSYGQLNTEAFF
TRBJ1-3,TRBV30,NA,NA,CAWSPGGGNTIYF
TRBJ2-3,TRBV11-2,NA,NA,CASSLGGSPPTDTQYF
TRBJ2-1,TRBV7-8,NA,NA,CASSINQGPNGEQFF
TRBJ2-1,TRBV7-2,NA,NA,CASTRTRGSSYNEQFF
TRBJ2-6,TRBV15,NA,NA,CATSRDRDTFIGANVLTF
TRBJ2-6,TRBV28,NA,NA,CASSLSSISGANVLTF
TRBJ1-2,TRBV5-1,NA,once,CASSLEAGKDGYTF
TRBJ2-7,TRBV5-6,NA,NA,CASSGSPGHRYEQYF